The entry that follows covers one TCR beta chain sequence. The CDR3 totals 15 residues. Germline V gene lookup returns CDR1 GTSNPN and CDR2 SVGIG (reference sequence). With V trimmed by 4 bases and J by 0 bases, 5 bases remained unmatched. The data were taken from a study of blood T cell repertoires in COVID-19. Study-level background: Material from acute and convalescent COVID-19 was sourced from the United States, Italy and Spain.

Original data processing: The authors estimated nucleated cell counts from reference gene primer amplification. The method was immunoSEQ multiplex PCR; TCRdb's version includes in-frame clones alone and lacks a portion of them. V and J calls and clone size are copied from that table; D and trimming were computed from the DNA. Of approximately 60,000 clones listed, approximately 80% are singletons. The clonotype was recovered from an elderly woman with acute or convalescent COVID-19. The material sequenced was peripheral blood. The chain employs TRBV30 and TRBJ1-2; 10 bases line up with TRBD1. The CDR3 region is CAWTTGGSPNYGYTF. The CDR3 region has the DNA TGTGCCTGGACGACAGGGGGCTCTCCTAACTATGGCTACACCTTC.